The 14 T cell receptor beta chains reported below all come from one sample, sequenced in a study of early T cells in non-severe SARS-CoV-2 infection. One entry per CDR3 protein results from TCRdb running MiXCR on the 5' RACE reads. The sample carries approximately 97,000 distinct CDR3 sequences, more than 9.5% recorded once. Sequenced material: whole blood, taken at baseline. The receptors originated from an adult who was a healthcare worker with PCR-confirmed SARS-CoV-2 infection or an uninfected control (not recorded which).

The chain is built from TRBV29-1 and TRBJ2-3, with D perhaps TRBD1 or TRBD2 (5 bases each). The CDR3 spans 15 residues. Deletions cut 1 base from V and 0 bases from J, with 11 bases between. CDR1 and CDR2 from the germline V gene are SQVTM and ANQGSEA. In DNA form, the CDR3 reads TGCAGCGTTGAAGCCACCAGGGAGAGCACAGATACGCAGTATTTT. Its translation is CSVEATRESTDTQYF.

This clonotype was counted between two and nine times. The genes are TRBV6-6 and TRBJ1-6; the D gene is possibly TRBD1 (6 bases). Germline loops: CDR1 MNHNY, CDR2 SVGAGI (reference sequence). Trimming took 7 bases from V and 10 from J, leaving 14 bases between them. There are 13 residues in the CDR3. The CDR3 nucleotides are TGTGCCAGCACCAGGGGAGGAAGATCACCCCTCCACTTT. Translating it yields CASTRGGRSPLHF.

As DNA, the CDR3 is TGTGCCAGCAGTTTAGATCTAGCGGCGTCCACAGATACGCAGTATTTT. It encodes CASSLDLAASTDTQYF. The chain recombines TRBV12-3 or TRBV12-4 with TRBJ2-3, with 7 bases identical to TRBD2. This CDR3 region has 16 residues. V shed 1 base, J shed 2 bases, and the junction held 6 bases outside the gene matches.

The sample holds many counts of this clonotype. The chain links TRBV11-2 to TRBJ2-1; 9 bases map to TRBD2. J was trimmed by 5 bases and V by 5 bases; bases with no gene match: 7. The germline V gene has CDR1 SGHAT and CDR2 FQNNGV. The length of the CDR3 is 15 residues. CDR3 sequence (DNA): TGTGCCAGCAGCCCCAGGGCGGGAGGGAACAATGAGCAGTTCTTC. Protein sequence: CASSPRAGGNNEQFF.

The chain joins TRBV20-1 to TRBJ1-6; 7 nucleotides match TRBD1. The CDR3 covers 18 residues. Germline trimming cut 3 bases from V and 0 bases from J; bases unmatched to any gene: 11. CDR1 and CDR2 from the germline V gene are DFQATT and SNEGSKA (reference sequence). The CDR3 coding sequence is TGCAGTGCTAGGACTAAGACAGGGTCGGGCTCCTATAATTCACCCCTCCACTTT. It yields the protein CSARTKTGSGSYNSPLHF.

The CDR3 coding sequence is TGTGCCAGCAGCTTAGCTAGCGGGCGCCCTCGAGGAAATGAGCAGTTCTTC. It codes for CASSLASGRPRGNEQFF. V usage is TRBV11-2 and J usage is TRBJ2-1, with 8 bases matching TRBD2. The ends lost 1 base at V and 7 bases at J; junction bases unmatched: 12. The CDR3 sequence is 17 residues long. CDR1 and CDR2 (germline): SGHAT, FQNNGV. Full variable domain (rest looked up from reference TRBV11-2 and TRBJ2-1): EAGVAQSPRYKIIEKRQSVAFWCNPISGHATLYWYQQILGQGPKLLIQFQNNGVVDDSQLPKDRFSAERLKGVDSTLKIQPAKLEDSAVYLCASSLASGRPRGNEQFFGPGTRLTVL.

In this sample, this clonotype turned up a few times. The rearrangement joins TRBV12-3 or TRBV12-4 to TRBJ1-6; D gene uncertain. CDR3 size: 13 residues. V lost 4 bases and J lost 7, with 8 bases in between. CDR3 bases: TGTGCCAGCAGTTCCTTCCAAAATTCACCCCTCCACTTT. Translating it yields CASSSFQNSPLHF.

This rearrangement joins TRBV29-1 to TRBJ1-1; D remains unclear. Between the trimmed V and J ends, which lost 6 bases and 6 bases, there was a span of 17 bases. The CDR3 contains 13 residues. Germline loops: CDR1 SQVTM, CDR2 ANQGSEA. This CDR3 reads CSVQAGVGAEAFF. CDR3 nucleotides: TGCAGCGTCCAGGCCGGCGTAGGTGCTGAAGCTTTCTTT.

This clonotype appeared a few times. The chain employs TRBV20-1 and TRBJ1-3; maybe TRBD1 (5 bases). CDR3 length equals 15 residues. Trimming left V 5 bases short and J 6 bases short, with 20 bases between. Germline V gene sequence: CDR1 DFQATT, CDR2 SNEGSKA (reference sequence). The CDR3 loop is CSAHSAGGMENTIYF. The CDR3 DNA sequence: TGCAGTGCTCACTCAGCGGGGGGAATGGAAAACACCATATATTTT.

The V and J genes are TRBV29-1 and TRBJ2-1; D gene uncertain. Germline-derived CDR1 and CDR2 are SQVTM and ANQGSEA. CDR3 length: 15 amino acids. Trimming shortened V by 3 bases and J by 1 base, and 13 bases separated the two germline ends. In DNA, the CDR3 is TGCAGCGTTGATGGAGCTCACCCGTCCTACAATGAGCAGTTCTTC. Encoded protein: CSVDGAHPSYNEQFF.

In this sample, this clonotype turned up a few times. This sequence joins TRBV29-1 and TRBJ1-1, with D tentatively TRBD1 (6 bases). The CDR3 has 12 amino acids. Deletions cut 7 bases from V and 2 bases from J, with 11 bases between. Germline CDR1 reads SQVTM; CDR2 reads ANQGSEA. The CDR3 reads CSAEQGNTEAFF. The CDR3 nucleotides read TGCAGCGCAGAACAGGGAAACACTGAAGCTTTCTTT.

This clonotype came up a few times. The chain employs TRBV6-2 or TRBV6-3 and TRBJ2-7; D gene ambiguous. Trimming took 5 bases from V and 3 from J, leaving 11 bases between them. Germline assignment: CDR1 MNHEY and CDR2 SVGEGT. The CDR3 sequence is 13 residues long. The CDR3 sequence: CASSRLDIYEQYF. The CDR3 region has the DNA TGTGCCAGCAGTCGCCTAGACATCTACGAGCAGTACTTC.

This clonotype was seen many times. V is TRBV5-1 and J is TRBJ2-1, with 13 nucleotides matching TRBD2. CDR1 is SGHRS, CDR2 YFSETQ, per germline. Trimming cost V 6 bases and J 8 bases; bases outside gene matches: 8. This CDR3 has 15 residues. The CDR3 sequence is CASKTSGGPRDEQFF. The CDR3 DNA reads TGCGCCAGCAAGACTAGCGGGGGGCCCCGCGATGAGCAGTTCTTC.

This sequence joins TRBV27 and TRBJ1-5; D remains ambiguous. Trimming stripped 10 bases from V and 9 bases from J, with 22 bases between. Germline-derived CDR1 and CDR2 are MNHEY and SMNVEV (reference sequence). The CDR3 covers 14 residues. The CDR3 is CANLHGLHQLPQHF. The CDR3 nucleotides read TGTGCCAACCTCCACGGACTTCATCAGCTGCCCCAGCATTTT.